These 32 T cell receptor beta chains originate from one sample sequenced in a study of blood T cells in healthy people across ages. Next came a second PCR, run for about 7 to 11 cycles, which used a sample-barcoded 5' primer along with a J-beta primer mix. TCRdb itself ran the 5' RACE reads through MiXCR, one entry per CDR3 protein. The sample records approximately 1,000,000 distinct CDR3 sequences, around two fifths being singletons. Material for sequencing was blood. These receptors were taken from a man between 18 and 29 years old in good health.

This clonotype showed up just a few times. CDR3 coding DNA: TGCAGCGTTGAATGGACTAGCGGGGGGCGGCGACAAGAGACCCAGTACTTC. Translated: CSVEWTSGGRRQETQYF. V and J are TRBV29-1 and TRBJ2-5; 14 bases are shared with TRBD2. CDR3 length: 17 residues. Germline V gene lookup returns CDR1 SQVTM and CDR2 ANQGSEA. V gave up 2 bases and J gave up 2 bases; unmatched junction bases: 7. The variable domain in full, completed from reference TRBV29-1 and TRBJ2-5, reads SAVISQKPSRDICQRGTSLTIQCQVDSQVTMMFWYRQQPGQSLTLIATANQGSEATYESGFVIDKFPISRPNLTFSTLTVSNMSPEDSSIYLCSVEWTSGGRRQETQYFGPGTRLLVL.

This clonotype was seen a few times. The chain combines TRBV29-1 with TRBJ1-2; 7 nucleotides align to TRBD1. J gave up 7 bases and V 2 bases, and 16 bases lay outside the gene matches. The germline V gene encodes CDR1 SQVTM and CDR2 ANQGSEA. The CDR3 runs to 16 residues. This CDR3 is CSVETTGTVFFFGYTF. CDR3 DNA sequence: TGCAGCGTTGAAACTACCGGGACAGTCTTTTTTTTTGGCTACACCTTC.

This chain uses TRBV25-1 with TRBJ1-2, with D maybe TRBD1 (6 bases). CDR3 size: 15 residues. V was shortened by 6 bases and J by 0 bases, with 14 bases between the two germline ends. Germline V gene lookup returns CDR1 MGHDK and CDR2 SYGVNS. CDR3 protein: CASRPEGVANYGYTF. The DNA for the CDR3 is TGTGCCAGCAGGCCGGAGGGGGTAGCTAACTATGGCTACACCTTC.

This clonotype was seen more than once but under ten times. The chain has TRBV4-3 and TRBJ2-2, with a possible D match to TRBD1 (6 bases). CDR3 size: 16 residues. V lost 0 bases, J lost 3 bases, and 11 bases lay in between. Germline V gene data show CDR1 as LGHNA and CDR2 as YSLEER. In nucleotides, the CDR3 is TGCGCCAGCAGCCAAGAGGCCAGGGGATACACCGGGGAGCTGTTTTTT. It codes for CASSQEARGYTGELFF.

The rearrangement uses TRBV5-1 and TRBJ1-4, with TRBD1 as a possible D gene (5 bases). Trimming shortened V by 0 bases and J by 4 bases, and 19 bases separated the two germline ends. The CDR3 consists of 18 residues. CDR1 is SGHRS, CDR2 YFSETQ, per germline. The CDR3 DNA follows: TGCGCCAGCAGCTTGGGACAGACCATCCCCCCTTTTAATGAAAAACTGTTTTTT. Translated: CASSLGQTIPPFNEKLFF.

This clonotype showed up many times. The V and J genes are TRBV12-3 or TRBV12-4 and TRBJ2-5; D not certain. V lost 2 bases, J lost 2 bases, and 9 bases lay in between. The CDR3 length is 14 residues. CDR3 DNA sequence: TGTGCCAGCAGTTTAATTGGAGCACAAGAGACCCAGTACTTC. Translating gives CASSLIGAQETQYF.

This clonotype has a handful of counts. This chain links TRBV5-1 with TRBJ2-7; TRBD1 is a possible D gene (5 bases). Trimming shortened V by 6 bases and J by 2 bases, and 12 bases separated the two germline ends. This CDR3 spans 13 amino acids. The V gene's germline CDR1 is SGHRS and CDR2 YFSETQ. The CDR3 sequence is CASKQDTTYEQYF. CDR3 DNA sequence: TGCGCCAGCAAACAGGACACAACCTACGAGCAGTACTTC.

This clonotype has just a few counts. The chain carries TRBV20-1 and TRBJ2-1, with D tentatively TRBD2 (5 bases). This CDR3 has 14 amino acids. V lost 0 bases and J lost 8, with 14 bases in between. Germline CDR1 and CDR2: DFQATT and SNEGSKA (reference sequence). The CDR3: CSARDLAVADEQFF. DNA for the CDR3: TGCAGTGCTAGAGATCTAGCCGTCGCAGATGAGCAGTTCTTC.

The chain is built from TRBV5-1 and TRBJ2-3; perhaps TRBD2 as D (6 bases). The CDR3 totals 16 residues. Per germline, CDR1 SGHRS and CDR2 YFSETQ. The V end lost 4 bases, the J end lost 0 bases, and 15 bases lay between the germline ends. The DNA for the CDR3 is TGCGCCAGCAGCCCTCCGGTGAGCGGGAGCACAGATACGCAGTATTTT. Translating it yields CASSPPVSGSTDTQYF.

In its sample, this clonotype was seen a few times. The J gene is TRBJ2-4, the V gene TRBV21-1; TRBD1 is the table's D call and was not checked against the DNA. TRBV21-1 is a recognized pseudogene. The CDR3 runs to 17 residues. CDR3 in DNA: TGTGCCAGCACACACCCCCATGGGCCTCTAGCCAAAAACATTCAGTACTTC. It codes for CASTHPHGPLAKNIQYF.

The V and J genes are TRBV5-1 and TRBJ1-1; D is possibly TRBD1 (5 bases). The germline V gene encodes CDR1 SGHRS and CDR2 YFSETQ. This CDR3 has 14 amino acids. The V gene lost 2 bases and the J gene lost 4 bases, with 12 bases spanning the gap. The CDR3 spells CASSFGGLSTEAFF. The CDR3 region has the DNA TGCGCCAGCAGCTTCGGGGGGTTGAGCACTGAAGCTTTCTTT.

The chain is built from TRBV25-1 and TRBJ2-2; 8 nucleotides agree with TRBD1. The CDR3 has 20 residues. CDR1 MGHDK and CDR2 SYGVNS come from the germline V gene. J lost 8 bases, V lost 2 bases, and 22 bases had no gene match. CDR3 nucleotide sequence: TGTGCCAGCAGTGAAATTTCATTGGCCGGACAGGGATTGGATGTGGGGGAGCTGTTTTTT. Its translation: CASSEISLAGQGLDVGELFF.

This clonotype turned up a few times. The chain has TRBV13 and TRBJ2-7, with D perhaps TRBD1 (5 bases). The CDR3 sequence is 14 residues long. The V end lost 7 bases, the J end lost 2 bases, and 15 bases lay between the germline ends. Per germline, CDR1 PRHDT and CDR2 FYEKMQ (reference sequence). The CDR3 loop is CASTFREHPYEQYF. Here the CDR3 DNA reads TGTGCCAGCACCTTCAGGGAACACCCCTACGAGCAGTACTTC.

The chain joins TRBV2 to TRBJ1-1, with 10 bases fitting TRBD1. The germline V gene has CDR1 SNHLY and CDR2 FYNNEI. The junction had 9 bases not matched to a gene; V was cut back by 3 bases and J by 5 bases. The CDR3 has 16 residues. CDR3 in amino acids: CASSDLGTGVGTEAFF. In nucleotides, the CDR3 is TGTGCCAGCAGTGACCTAGGGACAGGGGTAGGGACTGAAGCTTTCTTT.

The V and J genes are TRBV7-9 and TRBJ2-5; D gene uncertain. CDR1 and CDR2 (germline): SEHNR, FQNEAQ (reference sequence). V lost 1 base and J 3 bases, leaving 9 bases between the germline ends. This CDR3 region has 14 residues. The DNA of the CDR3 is TGTGCCAGCAGCTTAGTTCCAGAAAAAGAGACCCAGTACTTC. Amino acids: CASSLVPEKETQYF.

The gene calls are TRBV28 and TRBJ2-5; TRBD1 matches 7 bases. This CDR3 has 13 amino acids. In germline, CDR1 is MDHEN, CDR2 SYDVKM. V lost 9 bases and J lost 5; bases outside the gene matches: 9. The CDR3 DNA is TGTGCCAGTAGAACGAACAGGGGCGAGACCCAGTACTTC. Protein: CASRTNRGETQYF.

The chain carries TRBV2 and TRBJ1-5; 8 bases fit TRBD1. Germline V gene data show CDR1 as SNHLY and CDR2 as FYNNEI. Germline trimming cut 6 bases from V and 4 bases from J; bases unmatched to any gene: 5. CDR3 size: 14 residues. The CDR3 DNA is TGTGCCAGCAGCAGGGGGCTAGGGAATCAGCCCCAGCATTTT. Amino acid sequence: CASSRGLGNQPQHF.

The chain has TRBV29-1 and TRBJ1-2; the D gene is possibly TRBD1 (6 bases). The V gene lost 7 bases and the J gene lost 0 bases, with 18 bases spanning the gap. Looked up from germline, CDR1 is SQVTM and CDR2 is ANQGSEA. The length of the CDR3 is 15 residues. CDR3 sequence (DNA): TGCAGCGCCATCGGGGGCCAGCGGCCTAACTATGGCTACACCTTC. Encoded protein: CSAIGGQRPNYGYTF.

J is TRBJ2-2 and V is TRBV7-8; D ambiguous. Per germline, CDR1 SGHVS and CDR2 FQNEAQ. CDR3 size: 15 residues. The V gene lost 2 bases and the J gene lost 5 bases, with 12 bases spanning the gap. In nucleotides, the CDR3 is TGTGCCAGCAGCTTACGTCAGCGTTTTACCGGGGAGCTGTTTTTT. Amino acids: CASSLRQRFTGELFF. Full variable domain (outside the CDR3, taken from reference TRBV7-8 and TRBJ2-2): GAGVSQSPRYKVAKRGQDVALRCDPISGHVSLFWYQQALGQGPEFLTYFQNEAQLDKSGLPSDRFFAERPEGSVSTLKIQRTQQEDSAVYLCASSLRQRFTGELFFGEGSRLTVL.

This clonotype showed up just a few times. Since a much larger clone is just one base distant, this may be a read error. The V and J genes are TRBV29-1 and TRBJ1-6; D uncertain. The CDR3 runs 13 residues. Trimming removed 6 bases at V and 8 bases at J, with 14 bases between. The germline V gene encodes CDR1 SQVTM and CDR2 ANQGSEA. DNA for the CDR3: TGCAGCGTAAAGGGAGGGCTCCATTCACCCCTCCACTTT. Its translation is CSVKGGLHSPLHF.

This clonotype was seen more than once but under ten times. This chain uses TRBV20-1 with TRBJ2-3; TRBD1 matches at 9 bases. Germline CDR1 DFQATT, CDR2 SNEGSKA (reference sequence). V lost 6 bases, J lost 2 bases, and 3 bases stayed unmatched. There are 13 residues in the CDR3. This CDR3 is CSATGGNTDTQYF. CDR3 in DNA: TGCAGTGCGACAGGGGGGAACACAGATACGCAGTATTTT.

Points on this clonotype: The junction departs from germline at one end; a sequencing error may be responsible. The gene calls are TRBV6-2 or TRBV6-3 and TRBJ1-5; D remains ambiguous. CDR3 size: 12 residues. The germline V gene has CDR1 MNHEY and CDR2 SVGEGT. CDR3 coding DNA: TGTGCCAGCAGCCACAACAATCGGCCCCAGCATTTT. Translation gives CASSHNNRPQHF.

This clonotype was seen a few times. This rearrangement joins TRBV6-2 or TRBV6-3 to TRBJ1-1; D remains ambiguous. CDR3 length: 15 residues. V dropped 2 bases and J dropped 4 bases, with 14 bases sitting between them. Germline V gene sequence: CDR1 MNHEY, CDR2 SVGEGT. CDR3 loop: CASSYQARRFTEAFF. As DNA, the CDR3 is TGTGCCAGCAGTTACCAAGCCCGGAGGTTCACTGAAGCTTTCTTT.

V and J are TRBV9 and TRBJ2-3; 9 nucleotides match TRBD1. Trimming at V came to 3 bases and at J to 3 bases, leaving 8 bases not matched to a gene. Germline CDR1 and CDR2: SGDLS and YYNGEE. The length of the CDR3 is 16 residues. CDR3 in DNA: TGTGCCAGCAGCGAGGGACAGGGTTTTGGGACAGATACGCAGTATTTT. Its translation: CASSEGQGFGTDTQYF.

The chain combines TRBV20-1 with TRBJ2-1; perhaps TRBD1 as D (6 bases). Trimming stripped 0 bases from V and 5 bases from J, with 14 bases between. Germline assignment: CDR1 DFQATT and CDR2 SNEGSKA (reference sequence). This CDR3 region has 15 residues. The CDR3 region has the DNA TGCAGTGCTAGAGATGTCCTTGGGGGCCACAATGAGCAGTTCTTC. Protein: CSARDVLGGHNEQFF.

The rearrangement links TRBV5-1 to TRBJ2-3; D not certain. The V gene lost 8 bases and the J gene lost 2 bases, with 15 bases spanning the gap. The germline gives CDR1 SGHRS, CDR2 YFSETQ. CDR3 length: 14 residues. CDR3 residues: CASNPTLNTDTQYF. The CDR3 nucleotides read TGCGCCAGTAACCCAACTCTTAACACAGATACGCAGTATTTT.

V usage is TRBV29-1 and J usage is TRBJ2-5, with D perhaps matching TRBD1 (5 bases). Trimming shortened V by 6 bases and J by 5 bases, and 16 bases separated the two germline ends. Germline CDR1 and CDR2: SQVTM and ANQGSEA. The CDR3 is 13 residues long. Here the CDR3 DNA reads TGCAGCGTCCAGGGCGCGAGGTTGGAGACCCAGTACTTC. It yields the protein CSVQGARLETQYF.

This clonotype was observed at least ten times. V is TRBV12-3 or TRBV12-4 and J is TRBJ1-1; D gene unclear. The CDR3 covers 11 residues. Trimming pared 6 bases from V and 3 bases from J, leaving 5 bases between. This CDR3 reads CASSSYTEAFF. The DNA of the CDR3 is TGTGCCAGCAGCTCCTACACTGAAGCTTTCTTT.

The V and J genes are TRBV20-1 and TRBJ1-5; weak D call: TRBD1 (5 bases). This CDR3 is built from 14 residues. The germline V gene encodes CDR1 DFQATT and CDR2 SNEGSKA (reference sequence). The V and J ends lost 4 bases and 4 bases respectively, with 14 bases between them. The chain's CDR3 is CSAIPGPINQPQHF. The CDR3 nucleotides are TGCAGTGCTATACCGGGACCGATAAATCAGCCCCAGCATTTT.

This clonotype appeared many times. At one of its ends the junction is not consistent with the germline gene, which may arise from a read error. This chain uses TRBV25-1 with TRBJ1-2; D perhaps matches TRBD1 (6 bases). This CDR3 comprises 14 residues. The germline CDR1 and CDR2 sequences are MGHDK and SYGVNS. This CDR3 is CASSEGGTNYGYTF. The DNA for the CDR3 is TGCGCCAGCAGCGAAGGGGGGACTAACTATGGCTACACCTTC.

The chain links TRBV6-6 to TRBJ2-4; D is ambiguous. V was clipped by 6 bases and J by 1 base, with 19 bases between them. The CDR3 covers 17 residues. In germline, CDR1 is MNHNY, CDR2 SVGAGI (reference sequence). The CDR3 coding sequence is TGTGCCAGCAGCAACGGACGTGTGCAATTGGCCAAAAACATTCAGTACTTC. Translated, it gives CASSNGRVQLAKNIQYF.

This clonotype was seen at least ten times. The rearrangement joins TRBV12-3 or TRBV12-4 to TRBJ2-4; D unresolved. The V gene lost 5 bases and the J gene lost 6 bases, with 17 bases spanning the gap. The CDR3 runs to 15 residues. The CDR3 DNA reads TGTGCCAGCAGTCCAGGCCCCGACGGAAGAAACATTCAGTACTTC. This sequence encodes CASSPGPDGRNIQYF.